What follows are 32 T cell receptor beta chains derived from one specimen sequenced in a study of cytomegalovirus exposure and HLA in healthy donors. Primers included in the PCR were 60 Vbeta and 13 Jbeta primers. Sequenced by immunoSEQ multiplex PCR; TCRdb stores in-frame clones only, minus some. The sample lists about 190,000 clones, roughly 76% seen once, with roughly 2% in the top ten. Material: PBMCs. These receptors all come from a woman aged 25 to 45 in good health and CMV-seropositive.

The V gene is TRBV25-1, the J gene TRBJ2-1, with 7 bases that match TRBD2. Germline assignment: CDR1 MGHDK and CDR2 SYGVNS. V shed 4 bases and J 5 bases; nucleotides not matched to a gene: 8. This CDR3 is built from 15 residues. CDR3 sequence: CASSVMGAGNNEQFF. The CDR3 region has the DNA TGTGCCAGCAGTGTAATGGGAGCGGGGAACAATGAGCAGTTCTTC.

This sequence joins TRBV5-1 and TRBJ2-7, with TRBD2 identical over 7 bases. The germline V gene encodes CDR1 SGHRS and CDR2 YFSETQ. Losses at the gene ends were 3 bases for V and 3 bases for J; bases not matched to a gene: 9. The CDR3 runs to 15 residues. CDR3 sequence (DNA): TGCGCCAGCAGCTATAGTCCCGGGACTATCTACGAGCAGTACTTC. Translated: CASSYSPGTIYEQYF.

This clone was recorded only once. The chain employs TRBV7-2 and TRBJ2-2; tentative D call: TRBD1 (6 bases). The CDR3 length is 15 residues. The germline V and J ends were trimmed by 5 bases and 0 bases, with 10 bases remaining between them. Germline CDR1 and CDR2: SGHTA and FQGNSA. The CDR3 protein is CASSVDRANTGELFF. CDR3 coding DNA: TGTGCCAGCAGCGTGGACAGAGCGAACACCGGGGAGCTGTTTTTT. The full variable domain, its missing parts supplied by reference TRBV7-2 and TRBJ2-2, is GAGVSQSPSNKVTEKGKDVELRCDPISGHTALYWYRQSLGQGLEFLIYFQGNSAPDKSGLPSDRFSAERTGGSVSTLTIQRTQQEDSAVYLCASSVDRANTGELFFGEGSRLTVL.

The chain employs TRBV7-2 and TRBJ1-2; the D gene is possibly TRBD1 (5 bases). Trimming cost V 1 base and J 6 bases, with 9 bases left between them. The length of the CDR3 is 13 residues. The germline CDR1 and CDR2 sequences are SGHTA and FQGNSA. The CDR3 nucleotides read TGTGCCAGCAGCTTAGGGGGCTGGAATGGCTACACCTTC. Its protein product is CASSLGGWNGYTF. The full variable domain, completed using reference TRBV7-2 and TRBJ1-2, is GAGVSQSPSNKVTEKGKDVELRCDPISGHTALYWYRQSLGQGLEFLIYFQGNSAPDKSGLPSDRFSAERTGGSVSTLTIQRTQQEDSAVYLCASSLGGWNGYTFGSGTRLTVV.

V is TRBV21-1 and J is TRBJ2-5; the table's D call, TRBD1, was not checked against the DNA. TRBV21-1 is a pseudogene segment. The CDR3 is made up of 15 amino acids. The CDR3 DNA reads TGTGCCAGCAGCAAAGTAGACAGGGTAGGGGAGACCCAGTACTTC. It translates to CASSKVDRVGETQYF.

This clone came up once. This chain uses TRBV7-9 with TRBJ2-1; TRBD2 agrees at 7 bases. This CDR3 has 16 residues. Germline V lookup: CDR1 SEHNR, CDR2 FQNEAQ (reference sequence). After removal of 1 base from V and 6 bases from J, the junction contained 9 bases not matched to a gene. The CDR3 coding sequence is TGTGCCAGCAGCTTAGACGGACTAGGGGTGGGCAATGAGCAGTTCTTC. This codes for CASSLDGLGVGNEQFF.

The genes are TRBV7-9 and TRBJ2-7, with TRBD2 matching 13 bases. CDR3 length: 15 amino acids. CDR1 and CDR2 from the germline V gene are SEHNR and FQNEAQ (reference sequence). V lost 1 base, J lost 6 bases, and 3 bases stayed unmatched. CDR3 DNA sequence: TGTGCCAGCAGCTTAGAGGGACTAGCGGGGATCGAGCAGTACTTC. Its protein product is CASSLEGLAGIEQYF.

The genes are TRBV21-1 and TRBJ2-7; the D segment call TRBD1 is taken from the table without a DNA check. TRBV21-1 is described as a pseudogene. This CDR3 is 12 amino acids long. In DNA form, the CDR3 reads TGTGCCAGCAGCGCGACACCTTACGAGCAGTACTTC. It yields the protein CASSATPYEQYF.

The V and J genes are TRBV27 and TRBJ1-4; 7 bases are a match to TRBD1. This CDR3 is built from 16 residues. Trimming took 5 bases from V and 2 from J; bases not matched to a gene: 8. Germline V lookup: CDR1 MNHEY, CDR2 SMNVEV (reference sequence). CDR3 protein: CASSRRGPVTNEKLFF. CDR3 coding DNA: TGTGCCAGCAGTCGTAGGGGGCCGGTCACTAATGAAAAACTGTTTTTT.

CDR3 bases: TGCGCCAGCAGCCGATTGGCGGGAGGGCAGCCGGGGACCGGGGAGCTGTTTTTT. Residues: CASSRLAGGQPGTGELFF. The J gene is TRBJ2-2, the V gene TRBV5-1; 9 nucleotides agree with TRBD2. After removal of 4 bases from V and 5 bases from J, the junction contained 15 bases not matched to a gene. CDR3 size: 18 residues. Germline values: CDR1 SGHRS, CDR2 YFSETQ.

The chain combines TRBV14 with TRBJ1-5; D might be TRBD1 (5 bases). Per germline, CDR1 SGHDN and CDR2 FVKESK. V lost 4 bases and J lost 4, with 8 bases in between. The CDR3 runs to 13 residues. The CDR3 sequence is CASSPDSNQPQHF. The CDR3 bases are TGTGCCAGCAGCCCCGACAGTAATCAGCCCCAGCATTTT. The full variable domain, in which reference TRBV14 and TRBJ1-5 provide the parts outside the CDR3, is EAGVTQFPSHSVIEKGQTVTLRCDPISGHDNLYWYRRVMGKEIKFLLHFVKESKQDESGMPNNRFLAERTGGTYSTLKVQPAELEDSGVYFCASSPDSNQPQHFGDGTRLSIL.

Here the CDR3 DNA reads TGCGCCAGCAGCTTGGCCGGGCAGGGGGAGACCCAGTACTTC. This gives the protein CASSLAGQGETQYF. J is TRBJ2-5 and V is TRBV5-1; perhaps TRBD1 as D (6 bases). There are 14 residues in the CDR3. Per germline, CDR1 SGHRS and CDR2 YFSETQ. Trimming cost V 0 bases and J 5 bases, with 11 bases left between them. Drawing the rest from reference TRBV5-1 and TRBJ2-5, the complete variable domain is KAGVTQTPRYLIKTRGQQVTLSCSPISGHRSVSWYQQTPGQGLQFLFEYFSETQRNKGNFPGRFSGRQFSNSRSEMNVSTLELGDSALYLCASSLAGQGETQYFGPGTRLLVL.

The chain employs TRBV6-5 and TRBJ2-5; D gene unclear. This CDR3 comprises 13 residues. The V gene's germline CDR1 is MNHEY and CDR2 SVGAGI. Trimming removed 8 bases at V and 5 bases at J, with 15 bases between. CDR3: CASRDWPRETQYF. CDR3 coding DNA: TGTGCCAGCCGAGACTGGCCCCGGGAGACCCAGTACTTC.

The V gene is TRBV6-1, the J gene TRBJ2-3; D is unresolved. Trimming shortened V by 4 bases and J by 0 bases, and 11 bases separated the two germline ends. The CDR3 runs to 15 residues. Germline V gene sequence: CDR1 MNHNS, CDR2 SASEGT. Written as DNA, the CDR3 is TGTGCCAGCAGTGTTTACGGTGCTAGCACAGATACGCAGTATTTT. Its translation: CASSVYGASTDTQYF.

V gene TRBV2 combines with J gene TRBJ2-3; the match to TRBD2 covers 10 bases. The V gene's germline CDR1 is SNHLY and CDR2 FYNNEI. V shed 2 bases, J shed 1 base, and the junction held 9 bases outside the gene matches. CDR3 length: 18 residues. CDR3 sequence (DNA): TGTGCCAGCAGTGAAAAGCGGGGGGGCTGGGCTGGCACAGATACGCAGTATTTT. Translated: CASSEKRGGWAGTDTQYF.

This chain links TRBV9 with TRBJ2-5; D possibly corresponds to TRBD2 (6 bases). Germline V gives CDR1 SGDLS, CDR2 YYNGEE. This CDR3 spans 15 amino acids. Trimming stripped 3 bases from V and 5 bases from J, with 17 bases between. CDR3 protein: CASSATGSREETQYF. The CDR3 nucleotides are TGTGCCAGCAGCGCGACCGGGAGCCGGGAGGAGACCCAGTACTTC.

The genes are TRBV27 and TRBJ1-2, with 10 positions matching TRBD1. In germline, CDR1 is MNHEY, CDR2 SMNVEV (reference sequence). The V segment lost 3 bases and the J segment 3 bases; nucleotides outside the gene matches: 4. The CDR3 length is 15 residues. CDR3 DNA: TGTGCCAGCAGTTTCGGGACAGGGGTCTACTATGGCTACACCTTC. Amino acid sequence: CASSFGTGVYYGYTF.

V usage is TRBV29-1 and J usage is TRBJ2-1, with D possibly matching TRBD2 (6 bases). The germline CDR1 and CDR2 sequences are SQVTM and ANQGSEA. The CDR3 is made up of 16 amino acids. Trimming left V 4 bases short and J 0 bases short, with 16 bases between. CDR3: CSVGEAGRSSYNEQFF. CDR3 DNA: TGCAGCGTTGGGGAGGCCGGGAGAAGCTCCTACAATGAGCAGTTCTTC.

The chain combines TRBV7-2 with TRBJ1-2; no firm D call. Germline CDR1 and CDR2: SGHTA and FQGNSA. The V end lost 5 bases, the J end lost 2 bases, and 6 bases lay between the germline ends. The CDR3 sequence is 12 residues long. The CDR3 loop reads CASSVGNYGYTF. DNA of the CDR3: TGTGCCAGCAGCGTCGGGAACTATGGCTACACCTTC.

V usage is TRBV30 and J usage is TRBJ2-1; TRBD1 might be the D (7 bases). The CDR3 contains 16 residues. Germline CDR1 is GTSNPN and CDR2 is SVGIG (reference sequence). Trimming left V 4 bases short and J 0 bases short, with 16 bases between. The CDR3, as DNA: TGTGCCTGGACCCCCCCCCAGGGGGGCTCCTACAATGAGCAGTTCTTC. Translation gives CAWTPPQGGSYNEQFF.

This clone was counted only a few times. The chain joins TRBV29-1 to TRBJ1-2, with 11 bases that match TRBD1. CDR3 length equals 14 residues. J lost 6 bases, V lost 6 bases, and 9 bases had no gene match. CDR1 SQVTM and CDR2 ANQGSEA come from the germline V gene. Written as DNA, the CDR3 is TGCAGCGTAGCATCGGACAGGGGGCGTCATGGCTACACCTTC. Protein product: CSVASDRGRHGYTF.

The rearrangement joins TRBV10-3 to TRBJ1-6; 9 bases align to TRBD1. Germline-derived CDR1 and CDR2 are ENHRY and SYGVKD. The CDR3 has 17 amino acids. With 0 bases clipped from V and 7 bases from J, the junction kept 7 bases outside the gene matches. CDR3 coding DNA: TGTGCCATCAGTGAGTCAGTACAGGGGGCCGAGAATTCACCCCTCCACTTT. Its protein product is CAISESVQGAENSPLHF.

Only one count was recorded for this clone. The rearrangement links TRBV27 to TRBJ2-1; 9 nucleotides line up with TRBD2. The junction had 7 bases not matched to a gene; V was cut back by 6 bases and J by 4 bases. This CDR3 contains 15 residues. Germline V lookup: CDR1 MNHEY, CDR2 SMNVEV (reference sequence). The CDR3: CASRETSGHYNEQFF. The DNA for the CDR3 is TGTGCCAGCAGGGAGACTAGCGGACATTACAATGAGCAGTTCTTC.

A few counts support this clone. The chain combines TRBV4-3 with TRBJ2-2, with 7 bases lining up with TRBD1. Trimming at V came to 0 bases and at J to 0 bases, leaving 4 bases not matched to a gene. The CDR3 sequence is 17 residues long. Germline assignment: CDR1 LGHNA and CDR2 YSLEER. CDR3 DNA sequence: TGCGCCAGCAGCCAAGATCGGGACAGCGCGAACACCGGGGAGCTGTTTTTT. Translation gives CASSQDRDSANTGELFF.

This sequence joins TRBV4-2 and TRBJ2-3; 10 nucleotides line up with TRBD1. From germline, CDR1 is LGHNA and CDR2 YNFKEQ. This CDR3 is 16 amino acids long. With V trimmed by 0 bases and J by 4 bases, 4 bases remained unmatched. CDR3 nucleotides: TGTGCCAGCAGCCAAGAAGCGGGACAGGGGTCAGATACGCAGTATTTT. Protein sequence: CASSQEAGQGSDTQYF.

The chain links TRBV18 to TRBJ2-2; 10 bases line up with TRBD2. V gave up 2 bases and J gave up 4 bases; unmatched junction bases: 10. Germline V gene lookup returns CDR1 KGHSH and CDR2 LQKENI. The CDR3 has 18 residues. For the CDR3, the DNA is TGTGCCAGCTCACCAATATCCCTAGCGGGAGCCGGCACCGGGGAGCTGTTTTTT. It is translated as CASSPISLAGAGTGELFF.

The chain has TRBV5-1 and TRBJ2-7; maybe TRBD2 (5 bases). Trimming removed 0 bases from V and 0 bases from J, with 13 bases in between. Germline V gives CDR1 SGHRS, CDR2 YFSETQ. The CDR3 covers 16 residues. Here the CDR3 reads CASSLGVSANSYEQYF. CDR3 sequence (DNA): TGCGCCAGCAGCTTGGGGGTTAGCGCAAACTCCTACGAGCAGTACTTC.

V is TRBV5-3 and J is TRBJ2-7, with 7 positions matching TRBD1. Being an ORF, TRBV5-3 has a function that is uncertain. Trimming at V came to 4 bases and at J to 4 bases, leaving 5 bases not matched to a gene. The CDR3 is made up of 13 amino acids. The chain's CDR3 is CARSPDRAYEQYF. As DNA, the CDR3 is TGTGCCAGAAGCCCAGACAGGGCGTACGAGCAGTACTTC.

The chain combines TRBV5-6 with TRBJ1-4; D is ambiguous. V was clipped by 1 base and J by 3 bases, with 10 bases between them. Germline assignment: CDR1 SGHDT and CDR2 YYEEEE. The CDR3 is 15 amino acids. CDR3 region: CASSLLDGANEKLFF. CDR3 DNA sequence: TGTGCCAGCAGCTTGCTTGACGGAGCTAATGAAAAACTGTTTTTT.

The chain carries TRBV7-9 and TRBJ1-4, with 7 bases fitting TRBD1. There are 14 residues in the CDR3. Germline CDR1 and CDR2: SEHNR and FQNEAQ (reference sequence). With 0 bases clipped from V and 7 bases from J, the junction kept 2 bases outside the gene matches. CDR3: CASSLARGIEKLFF. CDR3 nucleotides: TGTGCCAGCAGCTTAGCCAGGGGGATTGAAAAACTGTTTTTT.

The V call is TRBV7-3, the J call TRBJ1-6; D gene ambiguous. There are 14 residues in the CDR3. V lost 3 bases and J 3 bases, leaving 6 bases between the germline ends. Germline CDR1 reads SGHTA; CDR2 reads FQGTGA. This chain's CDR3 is CASSLRDYNSPLHF. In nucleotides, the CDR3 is TGTGCCAGCAGCTTGAGGGACTATAATTCACCCCTCCACTTT.

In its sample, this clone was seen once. CDR3: CASSPGGFSEKLFF. The CDR3 nucleotides read TGTGCCAGCTCACCCGGTGGTTTTTCTGAAAAACTGTTTTTT. This chain joins TRBV18 and TRBJ1-4; D remains ambiguous. V lost 3 bases and J 7 bases, leaving 12 bases between the germline ends. CDR1 is KGHSH and CDR2 is LQKENI in the germline V gene. This CDR3 is 14 amino acids long. Supplemented by reference TRBV18 and TRBJ1-4, the full variable domain reads NAGVMQNPRHLVRRRGQEARLRCSPMKGHSHVYWYRQLPEEGLKFMVYLQKENIIDESGMPKERFSAEFPKEGPSILRIQQVVRGDSAAYFCASSPGGFSEKLFFGSGTQLSVL.